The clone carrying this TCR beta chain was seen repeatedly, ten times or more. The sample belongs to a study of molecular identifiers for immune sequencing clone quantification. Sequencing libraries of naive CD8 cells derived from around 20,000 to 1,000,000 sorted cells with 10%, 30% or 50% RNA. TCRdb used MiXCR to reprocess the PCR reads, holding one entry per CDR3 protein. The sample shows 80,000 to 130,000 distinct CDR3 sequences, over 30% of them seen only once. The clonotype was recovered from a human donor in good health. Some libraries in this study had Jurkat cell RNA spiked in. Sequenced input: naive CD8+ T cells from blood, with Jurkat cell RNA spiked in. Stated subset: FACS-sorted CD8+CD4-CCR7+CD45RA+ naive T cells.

Here the CDR3 reads CASSLGAGGPDTQYF. CDR3 DNA sequence: TGTGCCAGCAGCTTAGGAGCGGGAGGGCCAGATACGCAGTATTTT. The V call is TRBV7-9, the J call TRBJ2-3; 10 positions match TRBD2. Unmatched junction bases numbered 2, after V lost 1 base and J lost 4 bases. Looked up from germline, CDR1 is SEHNR and CDR2 is FQNEAQ (reference sequence). This CDR3 region has 15 residues.